The TCR beta chain under discussion was sequenced for a study of shared clonotypes between healthy human individuals. The CDR3 runs to 15 residues. Germline V CDR1 and CDR2: MNHEY, SVGAGI. V was cut by 7 bases and J by 5 bases, with 20 bases left in between. Only in-frame clones appear in the TCRdb table, and some are missing; sequencing was by immunoSEQ multiplex PCR. The sample consists of roughly 2.4 million clones, almost 96% of them appearing once. The receptor was derived from a man in his late teens or twenties in good health. Sequenced sample: naive CD4+ T cells sorted from blood. As to subset: CD45RA+ positively selected. This chain joins TRBV6-5 and TRBJ1-1; D gene unclear. The CDR3 DNA sequence: TGTGCCAGCACCCGGGGAGTGAAAGTTGGGACTGAAGCTTTCTTT. Amino acids: CASTRGVKVGTEAFF.